Sequencing of this T cell receptor beta chain was carried out in a study of blood T cell repertoires in COVID-19. Study background: COVID-19 samples from acute and convalescent phases originated in the United States, Italy and Spain. T cells, B-cell-depleted T cells, or PBMCs supplied cDNA or gDNA.

In the original workflow: Using reference gene primer amplification, nucleated cell counts were estimated. Some clones are missing from TCRdb's copy, which holds only in-frame ones; the method was immunoSEQ multiplex PCR. That table is the source of V, J and clone size, and D and trimming were worked out from the DNA. The sample includes over 250,000 clones, less than 90% of them seen just once. The CDR3 runs to 14 residues. V was clipped by 5 bases and J by 3 bases, with 13 bases between them. Germline CDR1 is LNHDA and CDR2 is SQIVND (reference sequence). The sequence derives from a man in his sixties who had recovered from COVID-19. Input material: peripheral blood. J is TRBJ1-2 and V is TRBV19; maybe TRBD1 (5 bases). The CDR3 DNA sequence: TGTGCCAGTAGTCTGGGGCAGGTGCACTATGGCTACACCTTC. It yields the protein CASSLGQVHYGYTF.